The clone carrying this TCR beta chain occurred a few times. The antigen is not known. This entry is derived from a study of shared clonotypes between healthy human individuals. As for the study in general: Per-donor plates numbered three CD4 naive, three CD4 memory, two CD8 naive and one CD8 memory. Overall study findings and caveats: Tissue TCR repertoires likely differ from these blood-only repertoires. A handful of donors showed sharing of about 5.5% of naive CD4 clonotypes.

Trimming took off 2 bases at V and 3 bases at J, with 10 bases between the two ends. The CDR3 is made up of 14 amino acids. CDR1 and CDR2 from the germline V gene are MNHEY and SVGAGI. It was across several immunoSEQ plates that each subset's genomic DNA was evenly split. The table came from immunoSEQ multiplex PCR; TCRdb's copy has only in-frame clones and leaves some out. This sample has about 1 million clones, with about 76% found just once. This TCR was sampled from a young man in good health. Material for sequencing was memory CD4+ T cells sorted from blood. Subset given: CD45RA-negative fraction. The V and J genes are TRBV6-5 and TRBJ1-2, with D possibly matching TRBD1 (6 bases). CDR3 loop: CASSYRDKYYGYTF. CDR3 nucleotide sequence: TGTGCCAGCAGTTACCGGGACAAATACTATGGCTACACCTTC.